These 10 T cell receptor beta chains came from one sample sequenced in a study of cytomegalovirus exposure and HLA in healthy donors. PCR amplification relied on 60 Vbeta primers (plus 13 Jbeta primers). Sequencing used immunoSEQ multiplex PCR; TCRdb keeps in-frame clones, though not all of them. This sample yields approximately 170,000 clones, of which roughly 80% are seen a single time; about 3.1% belongs to the top ten. The source material was PBMCs. The receptor set was obtained from a woman in her twenties or thirties in good health and CMV-seropositive.

The genes are TRBV11-3 and TRBJ1-1, with TRBD1 matching 7 bases. Germline loops: CDR1 SGHNT, CDR2 YENEEA. The CDR3 length is 14 residues. Losses at the gene ends were 5 bases for V and 4 bases for J; bases not matched to a gene: 7. The CDR3 DNA reads as TGTGCCAGCAGCCTGAGGGGGCTGGGCACTGAAGCTTTCTTT. It encodes CASSLRGLGTEAFF.

The chain joins TRBV6-1 to TRBJ1-2; TRBD1 matches at 9 bases. Germline-derived CDR1 and CDR2 are MNHNS and SASEGT. The CDR3 spans 12 residues. The trim removed 9 bases at V and 8 bases at J, leaving 7 bases unmatched. The CDR3 sequence: CARGQGPGGYTF. CDR3 in DNA: TGTGCCAGAGGACAGGGGCCCGGCGGCTACACCTTC.

The chain links TRBV10-2 to TRBJ2-1, with D possibly matching TRBD1 (6 bases). V dropped 7 bases and J dropped 9 bases, with 19 bases sitting between them. The CDR3 extends over 14 amino acids. CDR1 and CDR2 (germline): WSHSY, SAAADI. The CDR3 region has the DNA TGCGCCAGCACCGGGACCCCGCAAGGGGGTGAGCAGTTCTTC. This translates into CASTGTPQGGEQFF.

V is TRBV11-2 and J is TRBJ2-1; 10 nucleotides agree with TRBD2. Germline V lookup: CDR1 SGHAT, CDR2 FQNNGV. The CDR3 contains 15 residues. J lost 9 bases, V lost 1 base, and 6 bases had no gene match. The CDR3 DNA reads TGTGCCAGCAGCTTAGCAGCGGGAGGGCCCTTTGAGCAGTTCTTC. Residues: CASSLAAGGPFEQFF.

V usage is TRBV9 and J usage is TRBJ2-7; TRBD2 aligns across 10 bases. Per germline, CDR1 SGDLS and CDR2 YYNGEE. Germline trimming cut 0 bases from V and 4 bases from J; bases unmatched to any gene: 4. This CDR3 comprises 15 residues. CDR3 coding DNA: TGTGCCAGCAGCGTAGGGACTAGCGGAACTTACGAGCAGTACTTC. Protein product: CASSVGTSGTYEQYF.

The V call is TRBV4-2, the J call TRBJ1-2, with 7 nucleotides matching TRBD1. The CDR3 covers 14 residues. Germline V gene data show CDR1 as LGHNA and CDR2 as YNFKEQ. V trimming: 0 bases; J trimming: 6 bases; junction bases outside the gene matches: 4. The CDR3 nucleotides read TGTGCCAGCAGCCAAGAACCCAGGGGGAATGGCTACACCTTC. This gives the protein CASSQEPRGNGYTF.

V and J are TRBV5-6 and TRBJ2-1; the match to TRBD2 covers 13 bases. Germline V lookup: CDR1 SGHDT, CDR2 YYEEEE. The CDR3 length is 18 residues. The V and J ends lost 1 base and 0 bases, in that order; junction bases with no gene match: 4. The CDR3 nucleotides read TGTGCCAGCAGCTTGAGACTAGCGGGAGGCCTCTCCTACAATGAGCAGTTCTTC. This translates into CASSLRLAGGLSYNEQFF.

The genes are TRBV2 and TRBJ2-1; 9 nucleotides line up with TRBD2. This CDR3 spans 12 amino acids. The V gene end was trimmed by 8 bases and the J gene end by 7 bases; junction bases not matched to a gene: 3. Germline assignment: CDR1 SNHLY and CDR2 FYNNEI. CDR3 sequence: CASLAGVNEQFF. DNA of the CDR3: TGTGCCAGCTTAGCGGGAGTGAATGAGCAGTTCTTC.

This clone appeared a single time. V and J are TRBV28 and TRBJ2-1; TRBD2 might be the D (5 bases). V lost 6 bases and J lost 6, with 6 bases in between. The CDR3 covers 11 residues. Germline V gene data show CDR1 as MDHEN and CDR2 as SYDVKM. The chain's CDR3 is CASREANEQFF. CDR3 DNA sequence: TGTGCCAGCAGGGAGGCCAATGAGCAGTTCTTC.

The chain couples TRBV19 to TRBJ2-3, with D possibly being TRBD2 (6 bases). Germline V CDR1 and CDR2: LNHDA, SQIVND (reference sequence). This CDR3 region has 13 residues. The V end lost 7 bases, the J end lost 2 bases, and 10 bases lay between the germline ends. CDR3 residues: CASKAGITDTQYF. DNA of the CDR3: TGTGCCAGTAAGGCGGGAATCACAGATACGCAGTATTTT.